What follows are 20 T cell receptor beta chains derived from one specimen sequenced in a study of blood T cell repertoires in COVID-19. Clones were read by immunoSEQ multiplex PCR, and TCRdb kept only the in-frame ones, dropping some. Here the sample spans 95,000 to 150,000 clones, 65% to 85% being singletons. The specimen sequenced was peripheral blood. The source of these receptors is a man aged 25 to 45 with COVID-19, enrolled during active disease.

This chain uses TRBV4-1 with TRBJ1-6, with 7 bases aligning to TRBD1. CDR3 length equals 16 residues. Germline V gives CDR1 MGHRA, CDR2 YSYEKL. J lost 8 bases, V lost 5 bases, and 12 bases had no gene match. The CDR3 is CASSRDSPARDSPLHF. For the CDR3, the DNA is TGCGCCAGCAGCAGGGACAGCCCAGCTCGGGATTCACCCCTCCACTTT.

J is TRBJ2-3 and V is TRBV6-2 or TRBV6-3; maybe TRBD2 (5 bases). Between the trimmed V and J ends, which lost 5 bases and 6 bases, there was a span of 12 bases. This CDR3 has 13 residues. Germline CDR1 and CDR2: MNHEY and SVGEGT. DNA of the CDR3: TGTGCCAGCAGTAACCTCGGCGGGGATACGCAGTATTTT. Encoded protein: CASSNLGGDTQYF.

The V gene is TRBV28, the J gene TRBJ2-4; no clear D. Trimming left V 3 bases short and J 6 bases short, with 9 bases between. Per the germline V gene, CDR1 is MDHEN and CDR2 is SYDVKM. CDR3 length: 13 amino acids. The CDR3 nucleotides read TGTGCCAGCAGTTTGGGCAGGATAAACATTCAGTACTTC. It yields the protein CASSLGRINIQYF.

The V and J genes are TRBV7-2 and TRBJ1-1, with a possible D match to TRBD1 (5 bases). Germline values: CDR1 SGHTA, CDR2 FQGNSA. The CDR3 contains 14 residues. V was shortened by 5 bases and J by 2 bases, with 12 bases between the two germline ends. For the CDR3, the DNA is TGTGCCAGCAGCAATTGGGGGGGTAACACTGAAGCTTTCTTT. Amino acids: CASSNWGGNTEAFF.

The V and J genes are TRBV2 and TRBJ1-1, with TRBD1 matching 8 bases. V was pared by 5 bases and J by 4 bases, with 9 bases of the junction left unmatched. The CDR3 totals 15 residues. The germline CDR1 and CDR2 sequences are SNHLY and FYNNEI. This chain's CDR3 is CASSKDRAEVTEAFF. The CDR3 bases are TGTGCCAGCAGTAAGGACAGGGCGGAGGTCACTGAAGCTTTCTTT.

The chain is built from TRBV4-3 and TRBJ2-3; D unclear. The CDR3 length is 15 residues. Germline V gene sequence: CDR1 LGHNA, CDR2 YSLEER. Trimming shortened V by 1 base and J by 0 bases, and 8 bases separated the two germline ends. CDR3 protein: CASSQVDTSTDTQYF. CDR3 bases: TGCGCCAGCAGCCAAGTTGACACTAGCACAGATACGCAGTATTTT.

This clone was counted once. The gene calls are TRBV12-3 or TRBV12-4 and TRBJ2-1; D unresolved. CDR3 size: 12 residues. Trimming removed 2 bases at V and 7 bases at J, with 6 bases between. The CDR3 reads CASSLQRNEQFF. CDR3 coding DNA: TGTGCCAGCAGTTTACAGCGTAATGAGCAGTTCTTC.

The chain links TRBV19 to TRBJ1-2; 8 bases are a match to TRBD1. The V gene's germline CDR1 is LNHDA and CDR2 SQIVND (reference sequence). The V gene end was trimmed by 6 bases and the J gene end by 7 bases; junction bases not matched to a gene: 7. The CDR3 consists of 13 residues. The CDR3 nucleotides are TGTGCCAGTAGGGTGGACAGGGAGGCTGGCTACACCTTC. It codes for CASRVDREAGYTF.

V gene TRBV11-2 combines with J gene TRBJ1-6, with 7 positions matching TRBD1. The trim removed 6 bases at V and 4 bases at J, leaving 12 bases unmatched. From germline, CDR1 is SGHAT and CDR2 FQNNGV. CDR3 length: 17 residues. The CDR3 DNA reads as TGTGCCAGCAGTTATAGACGCCGGGACAGATATAATTCACCCCTCCACTTT. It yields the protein CASSYRRRDRYNSPLHF.

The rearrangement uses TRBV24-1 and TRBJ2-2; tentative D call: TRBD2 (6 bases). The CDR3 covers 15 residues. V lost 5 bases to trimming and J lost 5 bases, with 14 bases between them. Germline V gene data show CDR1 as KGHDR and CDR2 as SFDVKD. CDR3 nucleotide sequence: TGTGCCACCAGTGGGAGGGCCTCGGGGACCGGGGAGCTGTTTTTT. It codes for CATSGRASGTGELFF.

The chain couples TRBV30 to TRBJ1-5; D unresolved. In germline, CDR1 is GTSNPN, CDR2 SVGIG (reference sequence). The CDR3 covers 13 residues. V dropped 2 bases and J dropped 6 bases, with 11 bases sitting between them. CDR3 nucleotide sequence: TGTGCCTGGAGTCGTCCTCAGGCTCAGCCCCAGCATTTT. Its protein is CAWSRPQAQPQHF.

The CDR3 loop is CAISREGNGGADTQYF. CDR3 in DNA: TGTGCCATCAGTCGTGAGGGAAATGGGGGCGCAGATACGCAGTATTTT. The V and J genes are TRBV10-3 and TRBJ2-3, with a possible D match to TRBD1 (6 bases). The germline V and J ends were trimmed by 5 bases and 4 bases, with 19 bases remaining between them. The CDR3 has 16 amino acids. In germline, CDR1 is ENHRY, CDR2 SYGVKD.

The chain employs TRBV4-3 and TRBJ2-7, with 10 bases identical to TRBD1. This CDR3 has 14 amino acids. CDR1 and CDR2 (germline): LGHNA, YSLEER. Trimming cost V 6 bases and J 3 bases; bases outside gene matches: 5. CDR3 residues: CASSPGTGVYEQYF. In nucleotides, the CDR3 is TGCGCCAGCAGTCCCGGGACAGGGGTCTACGAGCAGTACTTC.

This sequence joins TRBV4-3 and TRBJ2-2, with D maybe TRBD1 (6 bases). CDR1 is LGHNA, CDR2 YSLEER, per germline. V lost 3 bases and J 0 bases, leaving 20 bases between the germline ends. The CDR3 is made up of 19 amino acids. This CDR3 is CASSHRRTDHIANTGELFF. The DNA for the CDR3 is TGCGCCAGCAGCCACAGACGGACAGATCACATCGCGAACACCGGGGAGCTGTTTTTT.

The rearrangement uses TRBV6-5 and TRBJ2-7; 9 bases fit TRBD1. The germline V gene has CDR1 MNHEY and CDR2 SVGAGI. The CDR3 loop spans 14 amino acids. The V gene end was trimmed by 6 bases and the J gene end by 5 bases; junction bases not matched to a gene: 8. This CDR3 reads CASSKDRGSHEQYF. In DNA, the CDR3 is TGTGCCAGCAGCAAGGACAGGGGTTCTCACGAGCAGTACTTC.

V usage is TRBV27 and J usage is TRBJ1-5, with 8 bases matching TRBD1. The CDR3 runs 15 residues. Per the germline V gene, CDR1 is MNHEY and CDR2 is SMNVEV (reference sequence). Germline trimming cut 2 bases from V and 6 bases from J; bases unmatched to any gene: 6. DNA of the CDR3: TGTGCCAGCAGTTTAAGCAGGGGGCTAAGTCAGCCCCAGCATTTT. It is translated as CASSLSRGLSQPQHF.

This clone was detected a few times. The CDR3 loop is CASKPLGLATGELFF. The CDR3 DNA reads TGTGCCAGCAAACCACTGGGACTCGCCACCGGGGAGCTGTTTTTT. The chain employs TRBV5-6 and TRBJ2-2, with D possibly TRBD2 on 6 matching bases. Germline V gene lookup returns CDR1 SGHDT and CDR2 YYEEEE. The CDR3 runs 15 residues. Trimming cost V 6 bases and J 4 bases, with 16 bases left between them.

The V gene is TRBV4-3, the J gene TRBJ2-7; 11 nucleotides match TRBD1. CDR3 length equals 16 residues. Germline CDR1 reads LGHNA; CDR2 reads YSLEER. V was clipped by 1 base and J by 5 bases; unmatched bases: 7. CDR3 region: CASSQVYGTGGNEQYF. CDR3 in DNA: TGCGCCAGCAGCCAAGTTTATGGGACAGGGGGTAACGAGCAGTACTTC.

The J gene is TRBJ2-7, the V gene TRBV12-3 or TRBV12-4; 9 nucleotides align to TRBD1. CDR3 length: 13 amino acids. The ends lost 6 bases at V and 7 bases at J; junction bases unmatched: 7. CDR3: CASRLQGAGEQYF. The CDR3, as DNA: TGTGCCAGCAGACTACAGGGGGCGGGGGAGCAGTACTTC.

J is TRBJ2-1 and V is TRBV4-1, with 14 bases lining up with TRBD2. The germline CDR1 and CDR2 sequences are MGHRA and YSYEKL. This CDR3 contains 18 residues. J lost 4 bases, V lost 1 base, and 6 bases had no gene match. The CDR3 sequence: CASSQGGTSGRKYNEQFF. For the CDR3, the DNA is TGCGCCAGCAGCCAAGGGGGGACTAGCGGGAGAAAATACAATGAGCAGTTCTTC.